This T cell receptor beta chain was found in a study of CD8 T cells in ankylosing spondylitis. Study-level results: What appeared characteristic of ankylosing spondylitis blood was a TCR beta motif of seven to nine highly homologous variants. Past studies reported some motif variants in reactive arthritis synovial fluid and blood.

TCRdb analysed the 5' RACE reads with MiXCR anew, one entry per CDR3 protein. The table shows around 440,000 distinct CDR3 sequences, with roughly 17% occurring only once. V lost 0 bases, J lost 3 bases, and 12 bases lay in between. This CDR3 is 15 amino acids long. CDR1 is ENHRY, CDR2 SYGVKD, per germline. This clonotype was recorded a few times. Its antigen is not identified. This chain joins TRBV10-3 and TRBJ2-7; D is perhaps TRBD1 or TRBD2 (5 bases each). This receptor was identified in a male donor with ankylosing spondylitis. The sample consisted of blood, either unsorted or a sorted T cell fraction (not recorded which). The CDR3 region has the DNA TGTGCCATCAGTGAGTCGTGGGGGACCGTCTACGAGCAGTACTTC. This gives the protein CAISESWGTVYEQYF.